This entry lists 5 T cell receptor beta chains sequenced from one sample in a study of T and B cells in COVID-19 patients. BIOMED2 TRB-A/B primer pools were used in multiplex TRB PCR. One entry per CDR3 protein, called by TCRdb with MiXCR from the multiplex PCR reads. The table shows 13,000 to 15,000 distinct CDR3 sequences, with 29% occurring only once. TRB was amplified from about 250-500 ng of blood genomic DNA. Sample: blood. The receptors come from a human donor who had recovered from COVID-19.

This clonotype was seen only a few times. Here the CDR3 reads CASSLKLLFGDTQYF. CDR3 DNA: TGTGCCAGCAGCTTGAAACTACTGTTTGGCGATACGCAGTATTTT. The chain combines TRBV5-6 with TRBJ2-3, with no clear D. The V and J ends lost 1 base and 6 bases respectively, with 15 bases between them. CDR3 length equals 15 residues. Germline lookup yields CDR1 SGHDT and CDR2 YYEEEE.

There are many counts of this clonotype. The V gene is TRBV6-5, the J gene TRBJ2-6; D is possibly TRBD1 or TRBD2 (5 bases each). The V and J ends lost 0 bases and 0 bases respectively, with 9 bases between them. Germline values: CDR1 MNHEY, CDR2 SVGAGI. The CDR3 loop spans 17 amino acids. CDR3 amino acids: CASSYSGRSSGANVLTF. In DNA, the CDR3 is TGTGCCAGCAGTTACTCGGGACGGAGCTCTGGGGCCAACGTCCTGACTTTC.

This clonotype has only a few counts. The rearrangement links TRBV6-5 to TRBJ1-4; 8 bases fit TRBD1. Germline trimming cut 4 bases from V and 0 bases from J; bases unmatched to any gene: 1. There are 15 residues in the CDR3. The germline V gene has CDR1 MNHEY and CDR2 SVGAGI. DNA of the CDR3: TGTGCCAGCAGTTCGGACAGGGCAACTAATGAAAAACTGTTTTTT. It yields the protein CASSSDRATNEKLFF.

This clonotype was counted a few times. The chain carries TRBV6-5 and TRBJ1-1, with TRBD1 matching 8 bases. The CDR3 sequence is 14 residues long. After removal of 8 bases from V and 1 base from J, the junction contained 6 bases not matched to a gene. Germline loops: CDR1 MNHEY, CDR2 SVGAGI. CDR3 sequence: CASQTGVGNTEAFF. The CDR3 bases are TGTGCCAGCCAGACAGGGGTGGGGAACACTGAAGCTTTCTTT.

V and J are TRBV27 and TRBJ2-7, with a tentative D call TRBD2 (7 bases). The V gene lost 5 bases and the J gene lost 5 bases, with 22 bases spanning the gap. Per germline, CDR1 MNHEY and CDR2 SMNVEV (reference sequence). The CDR3 has 16 residues. The CDR3 sequence: CASSGGGGFGMHEQYF. CDR3 bases: TGTGCCAGCAGTGGGGGGGGCGGGTTTGGGATGCACGAGCAGTACTTC.